The sequence of this TCR beta chain was determined in a study of blood T cells in healthy people across ages. For the second PCR, which ran for roughly 7 to 11 cycles, a sample-barcoded 5' primer and a J-beta primer mix were used. A template-switch adaptor that had 12 random nucleotides put a tag on each cDNA molecule. Via MiXCR, TCRdb re-called the 5' RACE reads, giving one row per CDR3 protein. The table records roughly 1.9 million distinct CDR3 sequences, about two fifths of them present only once. The count of this clonotype is one. Germline and junction disagree at one end, which may indicate a read error. The CDR3 loop spans 14 amino acids. Germline CDR1 and CDR2: SGHVS and FQNEAQ.

This sequence was found in a human donor in good health. The chain links TRBV7-8 to TRBJ2-5, with D possibly called TRBD1 or TRBD2 (5 bases each). The sample taken for sequencing was blood. CDR3: CASSTKGRPETQYF. The CDR3 region has the DNA TGTGCCAGCAGCACTAAGGGACGCCCAGAGACCCAGTACTTT.